The rows below give T cell receptor beta chains drawn from one sample of a study of CD8 T cells in ankylosing spondylitis. TCRdb used MiXCR to reprocess the 5' RACE reads, holding one entry per CDR3 protein. The sample has 30,000 to 45,000 distinct CDR3 sequences, approximately 11% seen once. The specimen sequenced was synovial fluid, either unsorted or a sorted T cell fraction (not recorded which). The receptors were gathered from a male donor with ankylosing spondylitis. The CDR3 runs from the conserved cysteine through the conserved F or W. The order of the fields is J gene, D gene, clone size, V gene, CDR3 protein, CDR3 DNA. A D gene is named only where the DNA matches it firmly. Clone size is not always given. Where it is, it says once, few, many or a class for expanded clones.

J: TRBJ1-1
D: -
size: -
V: TRBV7-2
CDR3: CASSFTPAGTEAFF
DNA: TGTGCCAGCAGCTTTACACCCGCGGGCACTGAAGCTTTCTTT

J: TRBJ2-7
D: -
size: -
V: TRBV28
CDR3: CASRMGSGYSYEQYF
DNA: TGTGCCAGCAGGATGGGTAGCGGATACTCCTACGAGCAGTACTTC

J: TRBJ2-3
D: TRBD1
size: many
V: TRBV30
CDR3: CAWRNRGTDTQYF
DNA: TGTGCCTGGAGAAACAGGGGAACAGATACGCAGTATTTT

J: TRBJ1-1
D: -
size: -
V: TRBV28
CDR3: CASSLLGADTEAFF
DNA: TGTGCCAGCAGTTTATTGGGGGCGGACACTGAAGCTTTCTTT

J: TRBJ2-1
D: TRBD2
size: -
V: TRBV14
CDR3: CASSPLAGAWNEQFF
DNA: TGTGCCAGCAGCCCCCTAGCGGGGGCTTGGAATGAGCAGTTCTTC

J: TRBJ1-5
D: -
size: few
V: TRBV6-4
CDR3: CASSDTRGVNQPQHF
DNA: TGTGCCAGCAGTGACACGCGCGGGGTCAATCAGCCCCAGCATTTT

J: TRBJ2-3
D: -
size: -
V: TRBV27
CDR3: CASSLSWEPSPDTQYF
DNA: TGTGCCAGCAGTTTATCGTGGGAACCGAGCCCAGATACGCAGTATTTT

J: TRBJ1-5
D: TRBD1
size: few
V: TRBV11-2
CDR3: CASSFQGASNQPQHF
DNA: TGTGCCAGCAGCTTTCAGGGGGCTAGCAATCAGCCCCAGCATTTT

J: TRBJ2-7
D: -
size: few
V: TRBV28
CDR3: CASSLRGLYEQYF
DNA: TGTGCCAGCAGTTTACGCGGGCTCTACGAGCAGTACTTC

J: TRBJ2-1
D: -
size: many
V: TRBV7-9
CDR3: CASSPLLGADNEQFF
DNA: TGTGCCAGCAGCCCGCTACTGGGTGCGGACAATGAGCAGTTCTTC

J: TRBJ2-7
D: TRBD2
size: many
V: TRBV20-1
CDR3: CSAGRLAGTYEQYF
DNA: TGCAGTGCTGGCAGACTAGCGGGTACCTACGAGCAGTACTTC

J: TRBJ2-7
D: TRBD2
size: -
V: TRBV5-5
CDR3: CASSPGLADLYEQYF
DNA: TGTGCCAGCAGTCCGGGACTAGCGGACCTCTACGAGCAGTACTTC

J: TRBJ2-2
D: -
size: -
V: TRBV19
CDR3: CASSDVNTGELFF
DNA: TGTGCCAGTAGTGATGTGAACACCGGGGAGCTGTTTTTT

J: TRBJ2-2
D: TRBD1
size: many
V: TRBV6-2/TRBV6-3
CDR3: CASSFIGTGTFLMNTGELFF
DNA: TGTGCCAGCAGTTTCATCGGGACAGGGACCTTCCTTATGAACACCGGGGAGCTGTTTTTT

J: TRBJ1-3
D: -
size: -
V: TRBV28
CDR3: CALQGPSGNTIYF
DNA: TGTGCCCTTCAGGGGCCTTCTGGAAACACCATATATTTT

J: TRBJ2-7
D: -
size: few
V: TRBV11-2
CDR3: CASSLVGSPGGEQYF
DNA: TGTGCCAGCAGCTTAGTGGGCAGTCCGGGCGGAGAGCAGTACTTC

J: TRBJ2-1
D: TRBD2
size: few
V: TRBV27
CDR3: CASSYKAGVGNEQFF
DNA: TGTGCCAGCAGCTATAAAGCGGGAGTCGGCAATGAGCAGTTCTTC

J: TRBJ2-1
D: -
size: many
V: TRBV7-2
CDR3: CASSLVTGDYEQFF
DNA: TGTGCCAGCAGCTTAGTTACGGGGGACTATGAGCAGTTCTTC

J: TRBJ2-3
D: -
size: -
V: TRBV20-1
CDR3: CSARQSTDTQYF
DNA: TGCAGTGCCAGACAGAGCACAGATACGCAGTATTTT

J: TRBJ2-7
D: -
size: medium-sized
V: TRBV7-2
CDR3: CASSRTGTAYEQYF
DNA: TGTGCCAGCAGCCGAACAGGGACGGCTTACGAGCAGTACTTC

J: TRBJ2-3
D: -
size: few
V: TRBV9
CDR3: CASSVVADTQYF
DNA: TGTGCCAGCAGCGTAGTGGCAGATACGCAGTATTTT

J: TRBJ2-5
D: TRBD2
size: hyperexpanded
V: TRBV7-3
CDR3: CASSLGGGQETQYF
DNA: TGTGCCAGCAGCTTAGGGGGGGGTCAAGAGACCCAGTACTTC

J: TRBJ2-1
D: -
size: many
V: TRBV28
CDR3: CASSLTFREQFF
DNA: TGTGCCAGCAGTCTTACCTTCCGTGAGCAGTTCTTC

J: TRBJ2-1
D: TRBD2
size: many
V: TRBV7-2
CDR3: CASSLWTSRSNDGEQFF
DNA: TGTGCCAGCAGCTTATGGACTAGCAGGTCAAACGACGGTGAGCAGTTCTTC

J: TRBJ1-5
D: -
size: many
V: TRBV20-1
CDR3: CSVSRYGDNQPQHF
DNA: TGCAGTGTTTCAAGGTACGGGGACAATCAGCCCCAGCATTTT

J: TRBJ2-1
D: -
size: medium-sized
V: TRBV25-1
CDR3: CASSDLGQNEQFF
DNA: TGTGCCAGCAGTGATCTCGGACAAAATGAGCAGTTCTTC

J: TRBJ2-7
D: TRBD1
size: few
V: TRBV29-1
CDR3: CSVANRGEQYF
DNA: TGCAGCGTTGCAAACAGGGGCGAGCAGTACTTC

J: TRBJ2-1
D: -
size: few
V: TRBV6-5
CDR3: CASSDSYNEQFF
DNA: TGTGCCAGCAGTGACAGTTACAATGAGCAGTTCTTC

J: TRBJ1-1
D: TRBD1
size: many
V: TRBV7-9
CDR3: CASSFLRDREMNTEAFF
DNA: TGTGCCAGCAGCTTCCTCCGGGACAGGGAAATGAACACTGAAGCTTTCTTT

J: TRBJ1-5
D: -
size: once
V: TRBV19
CDR3: CASSMQGRGNQPQHF
DNA: TGTGCCAGTAGTATGCAGGGACGAGGGAATCAGCCCCAGCATTTT

J: TRBJ2-4
D: -
size: -
V: TRBV11-2
CDR3: CASSPIGKVQYF
DNA: TGTGCCAGCAGCCCTATAGGGAAAGTTCAGTACTTC

J: TRBJ2-7
D: TRBD1
size: few
V: TRBV6-2/TRBV6-3
CDR3: CASGQNRGLSLTLPPFTYEQYF
DNA: TGTGCCAGCGGACAAAACAGGGGTCTCTCCCTCACACTGCCACCCTTTACCTACGAGCAGTACTTC

J: TRBJ2-7
D: -
size: few
V: TRBV3-1
CDR3: CASSQDPIEQYF
DNA: TGTGCCAGCAGCCAAGACCCCATCGAGCAGTACTTC

J: TRBJ2-7
D: TRBD1
size: many
V: TRBV20-1
CDR3: CSARAPHRGAWEQYF
DNA: TGCAGTGCTAGAGCCCCCCACAGGGGTGCTTGGGAGCAGTACTTC

J: TRBJ2-3
D: -
size: -
V: TRBV7-7
CDR3: CASSLGTLGTDTQYF
DNA: TGTGCTAGCAGCTTAGGCACCCTCGGCACAGATACGCAGTATTTT

J: TRBJ2-3
D: -
size: many
V: TRBV20-1
CDR3: CSALRGAGTDTQYF
DNA: TGCAGTGCTTTACGGGGGGCGGGCACAGATACGCAGTATTTT

J: TRBJ2-6
D: TRBD1
size: -
V: TRBV7-2
CDR3: CASSLAIVGQGTSGANVLTF
DNA: TGTGCCAGCAGCTTAGCGATTGTGGGACAGGGTACCTCTGGGGCCAACGTCCTGACTTTC

J: TRBJ1-5
D: -
size: many
V: TRBV28
CDR3: CASSSGHQPQHF
DNA: TGTGCCAGCAGTTCGGGACATCAGCCCCAGCATTTT

J: TRBJ1-1
D: TRBD1
size: many
V: TRBV7-9
CDR3: CASSLGGGTGVGTEAFF
DNA: TGTGCCAGCAGCTTAGGAGGGGGAACAGGGGTCGGCACTGAAGCTTTCTTT

J: TRBJ1-4
D: TRBD1
size: -
V: TRBV2
CDR3: CASRDRGLEKLFF
DNA: TGTGCCAGCAGGGACAGGGGGCTTGAAAAACTGTTTTTT

J: TRBJ2-7
D: -
size: many
V: TRBV7-2
CDR3: CASTPSLASGEQYF
DNA: TGTGCCAGCACGCCTTCTCTAGCCTCGGGCGAGCAGTACTTC

J: TRBJ1-5
D: TRBD1
size: few
V: TRBV2
CDR3: CASSKGQNSNQPQHF
DNA: TGTGCCAGCAGCAAGGGACAGAATAGCAATCAGCCCCAGCATTTT

J: TRBJ1-6
D: -
size: many
V: TRBV20-1
CDR3: CSVSDRTYNSPLHF
DNA: TGCAGTGTCTCCGACAGGACCTATAATTCACCCCTCCACTTT

J: TRBJ1-4
D: -
size: many
V: TRBV7-8
CDR3: CASSLSDATNEKLFF
DNA: TGTGCCAGCAGCTTATCGGATGCAACTAATGAAAAACTGTTTTTT

J: TRBJ2-1
D: -
size: -
V: TRBV7-6
CDR3: CASSLAGGGEQFF
DNA: TGTGCCAGCAGCTTAGCGGGAGGAGGGGAGCAGTTCTTC

J: TRBJ2-7
D: TRBD1
size: few
V: TRBV3-1
CDR3: CASRLGTGNYEQYF
DNA: TGTGCCAGCAGACTGGGGACAGGAAACTACGAGCAGTACTTC